This note documents a single T cell receptor beta chain sequence. Its matching antigen is unknown. The sample is drawn from a study of cytomegalovirus exposure and HLA in healthy donors. Study information: Inside one of the first data releases sat about 85 million unique TCRs taken from HLA-typed donors. Study-wide results and limits: Presence/absence analysis assumed near-uniform sequencing depth across donors. In a later analysis, TCR association rates varied by HLA locus: DRB1 most, HLA-C fewest.

Amplification used 60 Vbeta primers and 13 Jbeta primers. Only in-frame clones appear in the TCRdb table, and some are missing; sequencing was by immunoSEQ multiplex PCR. The data contain over 150,000 clones, around 74% of them singletons. Trimming left V 6 bases short and J 5 bases short, with 7 bases between. This CDR3 spans 12 amino acids. CDR1 is MNHEY, CDR2 SVGAGI, per germline. Sequencing input: PBMCs. The V and J genes are TRBV6-5 and TRBJ2-2; D ambiguous. This sequence originates from a male donor in good health and CMV-seronegative. The CDR3 region is CASRSETGELFF. The CDR3 DNA sequence: TGTGCCAGCAGAAGCGAAACCGGGGAGCTGTTTTTT.